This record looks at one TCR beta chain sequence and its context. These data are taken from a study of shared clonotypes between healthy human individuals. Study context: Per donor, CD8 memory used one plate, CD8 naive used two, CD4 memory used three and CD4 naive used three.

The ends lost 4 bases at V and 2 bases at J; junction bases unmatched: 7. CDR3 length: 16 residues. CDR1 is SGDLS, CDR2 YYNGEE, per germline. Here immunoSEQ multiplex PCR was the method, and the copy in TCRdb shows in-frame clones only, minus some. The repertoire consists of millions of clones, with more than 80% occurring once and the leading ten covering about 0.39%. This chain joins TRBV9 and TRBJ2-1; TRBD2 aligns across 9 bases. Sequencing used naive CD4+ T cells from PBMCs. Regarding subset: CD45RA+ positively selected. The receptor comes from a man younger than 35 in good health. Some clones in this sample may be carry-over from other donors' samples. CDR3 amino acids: CASSLRSGRTYNEQFF. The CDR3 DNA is TGTGCCAGCAGCCTCAGAAGCGGGAGGACCTACAATGAGCAGTTCTTC.